This TCR beta chain was sequenced for a study of identical twins. This CDR3 region has 16 residues. Trimming took off 3 bases at V and 0 bases at J, with 14 bases between the two ends. Germline V lookup: CDR1 MNHEY, CDR2 SVGEGT. General study results and limits: Models underestimated how often monozygotic twins shared out-of-frame TCR alpha. Among out-of-frame alpha sequences shared by twins, low generation probability occurred in excess.

This clonotype appeared a few times. Its antigen is still unknown. A single record per CDR3 protein comes from TCRdb applying MiXCR to the 5' RACE reads. The data contain 310,000 or so distinct CDR3 sequences, roughly 9% of them seen just once; the ten biggest clones take up roughly 7%. The same data also went into a second study, on yellow fever vaccine responses in identical twins.

This receptor was obtained from a woman aged 18-29 years in good health. Source material: CD8+ T cells sorted from blood. V and J are TRBV6-2 or TRBV6-3 and TRBJ1-1; D might be TRBD1 (5 bases). The CDR3 protein is CASSYRGSLMNTEAFF. In DNA form, the CDR3 reads TGTGCCAGCAGTTATCGGGGGTCCTTGATGAACACTGAAGCTTTCTTT.